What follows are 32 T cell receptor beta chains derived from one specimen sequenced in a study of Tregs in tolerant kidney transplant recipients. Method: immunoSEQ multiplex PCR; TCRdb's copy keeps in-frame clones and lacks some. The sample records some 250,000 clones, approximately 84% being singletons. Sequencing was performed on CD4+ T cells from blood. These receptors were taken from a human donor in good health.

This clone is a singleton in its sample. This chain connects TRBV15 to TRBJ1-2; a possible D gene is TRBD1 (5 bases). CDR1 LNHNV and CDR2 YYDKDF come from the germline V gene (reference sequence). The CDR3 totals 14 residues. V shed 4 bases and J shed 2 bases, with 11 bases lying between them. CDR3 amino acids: CATSMGRMNYGYTF. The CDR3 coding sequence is TGTGCCACCAGCATGGGACGGATGAACTATGGCTACACCTTC. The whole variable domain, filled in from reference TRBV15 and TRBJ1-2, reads DAMVIQNPRYQVTQFGKPVTLSCSQTLNHNVMYWYQQKSSQAPKLLFHYYDKDFNNEADTPDNFQSRRPNTSFCFLDIRSPGLGDTAMYLCATSMGRMNYGYTFGSGTRLTVV.

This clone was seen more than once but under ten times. The CDR3 bases are TGTGCCAGCAGCCGACTCTCCAGCACTGAAGCTTTCTTT. Its translation: CASSRLSSTEAFF. This sequence joins TRBV6-4 and TRBJ1-1; D gene unclear. The CDR3 consists of 13 residues. Trimming removed 6 bases at V and 4 bases at J, with 12 bases between. Germline-derived CDR1 and CDR2 are MRHNA and SNTAGT.

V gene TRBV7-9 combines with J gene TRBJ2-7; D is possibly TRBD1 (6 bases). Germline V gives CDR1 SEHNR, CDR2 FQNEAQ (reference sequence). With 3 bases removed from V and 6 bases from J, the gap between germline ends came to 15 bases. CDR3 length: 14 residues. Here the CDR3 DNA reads TGTGCCAGCAGCTTTACACAGGGTCTGTCCGAGCAGTACTTC. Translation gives CASSFTQGLSEQYF.

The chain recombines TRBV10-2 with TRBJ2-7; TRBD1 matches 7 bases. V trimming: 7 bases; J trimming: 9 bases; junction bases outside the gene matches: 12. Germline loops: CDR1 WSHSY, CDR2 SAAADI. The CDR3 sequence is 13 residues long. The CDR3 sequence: CASIYTRDRRQYF. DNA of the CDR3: TGCGCCAGCATCTACACCCGGGACAGACGGCAGTACTTC.

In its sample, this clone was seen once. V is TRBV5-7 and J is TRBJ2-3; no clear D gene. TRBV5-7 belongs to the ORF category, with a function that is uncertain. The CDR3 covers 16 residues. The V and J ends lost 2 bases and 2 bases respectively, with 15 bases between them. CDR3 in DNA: TGTGCCAGCAGCTTCCAAACTAAGCGTTACACAGATACGCAGTATTTT. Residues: CASSFQTKRYTDTQYF.

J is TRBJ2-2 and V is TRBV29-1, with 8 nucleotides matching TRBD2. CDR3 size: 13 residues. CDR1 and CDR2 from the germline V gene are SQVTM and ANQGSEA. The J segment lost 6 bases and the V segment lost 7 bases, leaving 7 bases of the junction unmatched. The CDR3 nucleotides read TGCAGCGGTGGACTAGCCGACGCCGGGGAGCTGTTTTTT. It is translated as CSGGLADAGELFF.

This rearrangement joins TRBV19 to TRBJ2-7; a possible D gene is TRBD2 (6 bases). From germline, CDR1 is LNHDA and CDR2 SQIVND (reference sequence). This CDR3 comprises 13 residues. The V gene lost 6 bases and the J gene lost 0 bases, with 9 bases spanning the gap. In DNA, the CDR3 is TGTGCCAGTAGAGTGACTAGCTCCTACGAGCAGTACTTC. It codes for CASRVTSSYEQYF.

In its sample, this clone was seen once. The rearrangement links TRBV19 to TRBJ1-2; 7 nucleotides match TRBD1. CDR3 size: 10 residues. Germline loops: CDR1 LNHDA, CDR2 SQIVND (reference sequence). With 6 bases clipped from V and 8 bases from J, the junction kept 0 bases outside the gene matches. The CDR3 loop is CASRDRGYTF. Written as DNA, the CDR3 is TGTGCCAGTAGGGACAGGGGCTACACCTTC. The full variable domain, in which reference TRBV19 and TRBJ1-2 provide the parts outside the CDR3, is DGGITQSPKYLFRKEGQNVTLSCEQNLNHDAMYWYRQDPGQGLRLIYYSQIVNDFQKGDIAEGYSVSREKKESFPLTVTSAQKNPTAFYLCASRDRGYTFGSGTRLTVV.

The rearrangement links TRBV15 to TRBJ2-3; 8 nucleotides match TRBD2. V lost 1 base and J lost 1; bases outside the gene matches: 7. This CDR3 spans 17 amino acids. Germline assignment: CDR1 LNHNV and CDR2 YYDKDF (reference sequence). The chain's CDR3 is CATSRGPAGAGTDTQYF. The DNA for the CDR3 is TGTGCCACCAGCAGAGGTCCAGCGGGGGCCGGCACAGATACGCAGTATTTT. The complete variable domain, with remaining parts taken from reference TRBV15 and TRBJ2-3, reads DAMVIQNPRYQVTQFGKPVTLSCSQTLNHNVMYWYQQKSSQAPKLLFHYYDKDFNNEADTPDNFQSRRPNTSFCFLDIRSPGLGDTAMYLCATSRGPAGAGTDTQYFGPGTRLTVL.

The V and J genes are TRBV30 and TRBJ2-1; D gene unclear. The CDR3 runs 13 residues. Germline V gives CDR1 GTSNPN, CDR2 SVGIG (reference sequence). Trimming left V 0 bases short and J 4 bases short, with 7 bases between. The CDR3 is CAWSVDFYNEQFF. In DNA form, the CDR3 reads TGTGCCTGGAGTGTAGACTTTTACAATGAGCAGTTCTTC.

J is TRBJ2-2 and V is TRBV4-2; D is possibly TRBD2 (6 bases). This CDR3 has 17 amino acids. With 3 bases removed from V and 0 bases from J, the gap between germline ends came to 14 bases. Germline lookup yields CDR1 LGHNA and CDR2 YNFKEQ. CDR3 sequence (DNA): TGTGCCAGCAGCCATGGGGACTTCCCGACGAACACCGGGGAGCTGTTTTTT. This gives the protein CASSHGDFPTNTGELFF.

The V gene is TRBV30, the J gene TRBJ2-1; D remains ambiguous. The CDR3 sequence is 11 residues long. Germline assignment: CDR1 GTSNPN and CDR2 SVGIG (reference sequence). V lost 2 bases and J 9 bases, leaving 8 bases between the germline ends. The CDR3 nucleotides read TGTGCCTGGAGTTTAAGGGCTGAGCAGTTCTTC. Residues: CAWSLRAEQFF.

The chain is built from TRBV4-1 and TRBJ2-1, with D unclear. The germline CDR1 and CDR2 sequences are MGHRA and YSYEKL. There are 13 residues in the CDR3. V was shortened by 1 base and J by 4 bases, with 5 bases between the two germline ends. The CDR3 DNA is TGCGCCAGCAGCCAAGTTCTGTACAATGAGCAGTTCTTC. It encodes CASSQVLYNEQFF.

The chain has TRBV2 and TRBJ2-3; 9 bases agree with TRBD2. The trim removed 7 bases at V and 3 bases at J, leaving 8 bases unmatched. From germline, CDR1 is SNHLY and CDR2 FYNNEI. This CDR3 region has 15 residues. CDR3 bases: TGTGCCAGCACTGGCGGGGGGGCAACTACAGATACGCAGTATTTT. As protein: CASTGGGATTDTQYF.

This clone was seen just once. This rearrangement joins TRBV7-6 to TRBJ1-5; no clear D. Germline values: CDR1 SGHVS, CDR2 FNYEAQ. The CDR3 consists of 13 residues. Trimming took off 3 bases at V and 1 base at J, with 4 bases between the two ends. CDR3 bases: TGTGCCAGCAGCTTCTCCAGCAATCAGCCCCAGCATTTT. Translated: CASSFSSNQPQHF.

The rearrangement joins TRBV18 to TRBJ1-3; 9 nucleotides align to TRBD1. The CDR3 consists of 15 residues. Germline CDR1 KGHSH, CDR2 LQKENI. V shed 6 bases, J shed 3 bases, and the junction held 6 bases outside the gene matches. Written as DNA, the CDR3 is TGTGCCAGCTCGCGGGACAGGGCGAATGGAAACACCATATATTTT. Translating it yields CASSRDRANGNTIYF.

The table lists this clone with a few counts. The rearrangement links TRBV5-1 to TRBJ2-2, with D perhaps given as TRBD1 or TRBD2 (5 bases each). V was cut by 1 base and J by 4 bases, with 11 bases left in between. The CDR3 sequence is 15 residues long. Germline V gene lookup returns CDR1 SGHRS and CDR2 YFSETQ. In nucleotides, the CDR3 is TGCGCCAGCAGCTTGACTGGGACGGGCACCGGGGAGCTGTTTTTT. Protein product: CASSLTGTGTGELFF.

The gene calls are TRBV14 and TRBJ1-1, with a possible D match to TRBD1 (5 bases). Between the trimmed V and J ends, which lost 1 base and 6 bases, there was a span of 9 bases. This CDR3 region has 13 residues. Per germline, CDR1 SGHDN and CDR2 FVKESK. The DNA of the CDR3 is TGTGCCAGCAGCCAAGGATGGGGCGCTGAAGCTTTCTTT. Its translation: CASSQGWGAEAFF.

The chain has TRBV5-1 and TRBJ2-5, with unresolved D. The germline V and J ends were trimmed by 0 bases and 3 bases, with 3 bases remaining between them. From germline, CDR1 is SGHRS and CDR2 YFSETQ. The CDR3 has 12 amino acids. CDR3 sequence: CASSLAEETQYF. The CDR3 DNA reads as TGCGCCAGCAGCTTGGCCGAAGAGACCCAGTACTTC.

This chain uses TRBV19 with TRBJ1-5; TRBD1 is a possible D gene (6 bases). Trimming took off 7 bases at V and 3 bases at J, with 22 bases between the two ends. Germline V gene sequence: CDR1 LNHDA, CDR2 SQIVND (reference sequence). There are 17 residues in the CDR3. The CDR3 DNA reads TGTGCCAGTACCCCCCGCCCGGGGGGCGGGATCAATCAGCCCCAGCATTTT. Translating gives CASTPRPGGGINQPQHF.

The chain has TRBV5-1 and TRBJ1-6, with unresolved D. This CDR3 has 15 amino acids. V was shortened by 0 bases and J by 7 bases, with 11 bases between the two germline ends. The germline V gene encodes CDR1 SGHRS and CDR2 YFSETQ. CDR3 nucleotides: TGCGCCAGCAGCTTGGAGGCGGTTGGGAATTCACCCCTCCACTTT. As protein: CASSLEAVGNSPLHF.

The chain's CDR3 is CASSTGPGNTIYF. The CDR3 coding sequence is TGTGCCAGCAGTACAGGACCTGGAAACACCATATATTTT. V and J are TRBV7-6 and TRBJ1-3; a weak D match, TRBD1 (5 bases). Trimming stripped 6 bases from V and 2 bases from J, with 8 bases between. Germline assignment: CDR1 SGHVS and CDR2 FNYEAQ. CDR3 length equals 13 residues.

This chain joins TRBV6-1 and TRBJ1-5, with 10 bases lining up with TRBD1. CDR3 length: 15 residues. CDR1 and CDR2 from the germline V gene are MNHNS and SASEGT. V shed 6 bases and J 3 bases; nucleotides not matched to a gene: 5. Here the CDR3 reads CASRPGQGFNQPQHF. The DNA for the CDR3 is TGTGCCAGCAGGCCGGGACAGGGGTTCAATCAGCCCCAGCATTTT.

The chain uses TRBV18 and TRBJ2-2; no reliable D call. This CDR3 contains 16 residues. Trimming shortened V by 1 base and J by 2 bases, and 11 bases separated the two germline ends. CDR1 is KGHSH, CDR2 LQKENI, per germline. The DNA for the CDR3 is TGTGCCAGCTCACCACAGGCAGGAGCAAACACCGGGGAGCTGTTTTTT. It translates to CASSPQAGANTGELFF.

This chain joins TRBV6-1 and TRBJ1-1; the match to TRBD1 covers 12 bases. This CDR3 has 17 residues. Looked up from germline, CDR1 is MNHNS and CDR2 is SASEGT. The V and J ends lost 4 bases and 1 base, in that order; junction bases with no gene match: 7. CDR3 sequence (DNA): TGTGCCAGCAGTGGGGACAGGGGGCTCGTGGGGAACACTGAAGCTTTCTTT. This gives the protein CASSGDRGLVGNTEAFF.

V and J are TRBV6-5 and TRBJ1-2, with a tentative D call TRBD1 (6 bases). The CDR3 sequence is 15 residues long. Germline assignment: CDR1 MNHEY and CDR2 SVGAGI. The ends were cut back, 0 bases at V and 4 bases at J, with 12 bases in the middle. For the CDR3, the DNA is TGTGCCAGCAGTTACTCGGGACATCTGGGCTATGGCTACACCTTC. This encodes CASSYSGHLGYGYTF.

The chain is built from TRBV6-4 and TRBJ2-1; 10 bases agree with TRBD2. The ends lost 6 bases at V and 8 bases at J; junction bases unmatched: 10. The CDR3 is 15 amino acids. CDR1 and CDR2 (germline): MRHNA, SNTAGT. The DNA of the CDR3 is TGTGCCAGCAGCACCGCTAGCGGGGGAGGCTATGAGCAGTTCTTC. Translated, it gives CASSTASGGGYEQFF.

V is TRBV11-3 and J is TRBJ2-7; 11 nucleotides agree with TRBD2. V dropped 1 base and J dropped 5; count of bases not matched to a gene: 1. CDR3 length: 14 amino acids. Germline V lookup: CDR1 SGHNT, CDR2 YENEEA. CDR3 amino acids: CASSLASGRNEQYF. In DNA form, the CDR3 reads TGTGCCAGCAGCTTAGCTAGCGGGAGGAACGAGCAGTACTTC. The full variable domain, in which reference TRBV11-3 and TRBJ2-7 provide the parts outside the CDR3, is EAGVVQSPRYKIIEKKQPVAFWCNPISGHNTLYWYLQNLGQGPELLIRYENEEAVDDSQLPKDRFSAERLKGVDSTLKIQPAELGDSAVYLCASSLASGRNEQYFGPGTRLTVT.

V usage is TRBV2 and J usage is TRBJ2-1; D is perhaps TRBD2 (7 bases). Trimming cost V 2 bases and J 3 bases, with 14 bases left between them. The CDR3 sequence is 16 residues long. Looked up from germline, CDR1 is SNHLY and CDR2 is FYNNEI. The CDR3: CASSESGGGLYNEQFF. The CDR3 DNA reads TGTGCCAGCAGTGAATCGGGGGGCGGCCTCTACAATGAGCAGTTCTTC.

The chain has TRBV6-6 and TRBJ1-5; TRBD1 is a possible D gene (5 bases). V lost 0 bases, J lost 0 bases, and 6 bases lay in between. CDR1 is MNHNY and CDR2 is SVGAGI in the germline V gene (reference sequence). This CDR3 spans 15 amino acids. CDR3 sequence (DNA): TGTGCCAGCAGTTACTCGGGGGATAGCAATCAGCCCCAGCATTTT. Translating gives CASSYSGDSNQPQHF.

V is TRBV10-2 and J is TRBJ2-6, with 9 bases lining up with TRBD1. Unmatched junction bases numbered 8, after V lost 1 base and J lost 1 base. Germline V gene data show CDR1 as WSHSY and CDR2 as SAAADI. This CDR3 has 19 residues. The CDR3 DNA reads TGCGCCAGCAGTGAGTGGACGGGACAGGGAGCGTCTGGGGCCAACGTCCTGACTTTC. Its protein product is CASSEWTGQGASGANVLTF.

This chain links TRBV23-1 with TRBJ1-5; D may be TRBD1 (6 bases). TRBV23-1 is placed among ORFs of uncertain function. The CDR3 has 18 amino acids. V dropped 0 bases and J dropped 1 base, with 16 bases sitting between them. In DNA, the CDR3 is TGCGCCAGCAGTCAATCCGCTTGGGGGGGCGTAAGCAATCAGCCCCAGCATTTT. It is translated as CASSQSAWGGVSNQPQHF.